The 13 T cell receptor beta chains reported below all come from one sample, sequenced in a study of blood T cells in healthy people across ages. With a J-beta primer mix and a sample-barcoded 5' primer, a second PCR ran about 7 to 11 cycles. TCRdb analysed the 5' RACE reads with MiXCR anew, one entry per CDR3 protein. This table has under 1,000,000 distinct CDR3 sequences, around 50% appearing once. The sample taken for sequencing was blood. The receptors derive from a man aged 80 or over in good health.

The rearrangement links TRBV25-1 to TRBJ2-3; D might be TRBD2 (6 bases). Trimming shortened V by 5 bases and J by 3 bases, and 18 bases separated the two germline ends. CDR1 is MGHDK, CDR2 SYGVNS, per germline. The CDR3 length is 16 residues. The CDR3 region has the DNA TGTGCCAGCAGTCCCGATTGGCCGGGAGAAACAGATACGCAGTATTTT. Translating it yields CASSPDWPGETDTQYF.

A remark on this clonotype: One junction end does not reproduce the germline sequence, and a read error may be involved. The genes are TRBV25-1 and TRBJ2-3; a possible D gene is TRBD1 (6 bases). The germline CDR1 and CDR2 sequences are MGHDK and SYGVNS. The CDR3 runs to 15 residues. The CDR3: CASSESGGWRDTQYF. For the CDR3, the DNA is TGCGCCAGCAGTGAATCTGGGGGCTGGAGAGATACGCAGTATTTT.

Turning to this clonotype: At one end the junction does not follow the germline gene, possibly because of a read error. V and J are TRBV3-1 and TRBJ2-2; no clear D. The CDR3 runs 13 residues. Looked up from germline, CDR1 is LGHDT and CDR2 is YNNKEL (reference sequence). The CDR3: CASSLRGTEELFF. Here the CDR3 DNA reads TGTGCCAGCAGCCTGCGAGGCACCGAGGAGCTGTTTTTT.

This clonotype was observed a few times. CDR3 sequence: CSAPGRISGANVLTF. CDR3 DNA: TGCAGTGCCCCGGGACGGATCTCTGGGGCCAACGTCCTGACTTTC. This chain connects TRBV20-1 to TRBJ2-6; D is tentatively TRBD1 or TRBD2 (5 bases each). The CDR3 is 15 residues long. Trimming removed 6 bases at V and 0 bases at J, with 12 bases between. CDR1 and CDR2 (germline): DFQATT, SNEGSKA (reference sequence).

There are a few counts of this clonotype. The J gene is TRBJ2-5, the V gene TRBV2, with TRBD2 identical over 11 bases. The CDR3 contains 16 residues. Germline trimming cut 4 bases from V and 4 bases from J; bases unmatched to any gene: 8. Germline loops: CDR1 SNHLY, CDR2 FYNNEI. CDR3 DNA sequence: TGTGCCAGCAGTGCCGTTAGCGGGAGGGTTCTAGAGACCCAGTACTTC. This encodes CASSAVSGRVLETQYF.

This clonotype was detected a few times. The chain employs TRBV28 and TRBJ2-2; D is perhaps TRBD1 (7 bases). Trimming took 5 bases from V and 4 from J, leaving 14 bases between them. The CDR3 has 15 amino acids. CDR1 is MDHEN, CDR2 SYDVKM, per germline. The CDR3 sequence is CASSDPGGSTGELFF. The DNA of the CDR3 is TGTGCCAGCAGTGACCCAGGGGGGAGCACCGGGGAGCTGTTTTTT.

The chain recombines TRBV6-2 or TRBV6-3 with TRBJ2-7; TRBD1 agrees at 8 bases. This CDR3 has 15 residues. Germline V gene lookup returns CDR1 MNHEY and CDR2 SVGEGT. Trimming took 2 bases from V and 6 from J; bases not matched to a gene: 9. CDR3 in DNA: TGTGCCAGCAGTTACCTGGGACAGGACGGTGGCGAGCAGTACTTC. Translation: CASSYLGQDGGEQYF.

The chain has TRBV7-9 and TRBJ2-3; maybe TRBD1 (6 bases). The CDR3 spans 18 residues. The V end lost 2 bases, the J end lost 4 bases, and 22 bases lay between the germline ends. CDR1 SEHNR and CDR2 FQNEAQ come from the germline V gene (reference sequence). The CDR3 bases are TGTGCCAGCAGCTTAAAGATGGGACCCAACACAGGGCCAGATACGCAGTATTTT. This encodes CASSLKMGPNTGPDTQYF.

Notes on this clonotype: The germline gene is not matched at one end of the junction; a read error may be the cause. DNA of the CDR3: TGCAGCGTTGGTCCCAGCGGGAGGCCGAGCTCCTACAAGGAGCAGTTCTTC. Its protein is CSVGPSGRPSSYKEQFF. V and J are TRBV29-1 and TRBJ2-1, with 9 positions matching TRBD2. The CDR3 spans 17 residues. The germline V gene has CDR1 SQVTM and CDR2 ANQGSEA.

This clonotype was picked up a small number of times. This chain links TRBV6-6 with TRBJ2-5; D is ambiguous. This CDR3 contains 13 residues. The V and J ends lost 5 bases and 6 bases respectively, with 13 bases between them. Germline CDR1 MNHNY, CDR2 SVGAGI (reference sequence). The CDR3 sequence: CASSDPPTQTQYF. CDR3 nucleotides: TGTGCCAGCAGTGACCCCCCGACGCAGACCCAGTACTTC.

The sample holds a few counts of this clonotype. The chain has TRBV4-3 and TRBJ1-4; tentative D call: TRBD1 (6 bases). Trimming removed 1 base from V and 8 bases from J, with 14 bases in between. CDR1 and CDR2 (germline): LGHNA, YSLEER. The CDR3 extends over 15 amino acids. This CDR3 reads CASSQVPQGREKLFF. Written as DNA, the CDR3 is TGCGCCAGCAGCCAAGTCCCACAGGGAAGGGAAAAACTGTTTTTT.

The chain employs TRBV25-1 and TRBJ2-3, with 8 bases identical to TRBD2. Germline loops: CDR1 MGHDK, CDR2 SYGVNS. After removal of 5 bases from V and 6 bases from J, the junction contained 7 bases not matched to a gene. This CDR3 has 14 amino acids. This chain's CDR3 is CASSNSGRPDTQYF. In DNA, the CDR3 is TGTGCCAGCAGTAACAGCGGGAGACCCGATACGCAGTATTTT.

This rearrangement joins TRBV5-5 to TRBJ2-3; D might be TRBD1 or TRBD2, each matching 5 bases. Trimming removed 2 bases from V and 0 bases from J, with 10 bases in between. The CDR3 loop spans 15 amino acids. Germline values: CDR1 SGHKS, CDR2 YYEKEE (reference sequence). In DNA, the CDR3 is TGTGCCAGCAGCTTCGGGACCATAAGCACAGATACGCAGTATTTT. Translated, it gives CASSFGTISTDTQYF.